Shown below are 2 T cell receptor beta chains from a single sample sequenced in a study of T cells in Graves' hyperthyroidism and ophthalmopathy (dated by TCRdb to the late 2010s). Library prep was done by multiplex PCR. The sequencing machine was an Illumina HiSeq 2000. Amplification of TCR beta CDR3 regions was carried out from RNA transcripts. The TCR CDR3 was subjected to a first round of RT-PCR using the HTBI primer set and the Qiagen OneStep RT-PCR kit. The public reads were quality trimmed at Q25 with fastp and then assembled into clones with MiXCR by TCRdb, keeping productive beta chains. Every entry covers one CDR3 protein and lists the most common genes and DNA from its rows. The sample records about 610,000 distinct CDR3 sequences, 15% to 20% of which are singletons. The ten largest clonotypes hold approximately 3.5% of the sample. The source material was blood. These receptors were collected from a woman between 35 and 50 years old with Graves' ophthalmopathy.

CDR3 amino acids: CASSGYMRGEQFF. Here the CDR3 DNA reads TGTGCCAGCAGTGGATACATGAGGGGAGAGCAGTTCTTC. This rearrangement joins TRBV25-1 to TRBJ2-1; tentatively, D is TRBD1 or TRBD2 (5 bases each). The CDR3 loop spans 13 amino acids. The V gene lost 4 bases and the J gene lost 10 bases, with 14 bases spanning the gap. Germline CDR1 reads MGHDK; CDR2 reads SYGVNS.

In the case of this clonotype: A clone one base away is much larger, so this may be a read error. The J gene is TRBJ2-3, the V gene TRBV28; no definite D call. CDR1 is MDHEN, CDR2 SYDVKM, per germline. This CDR3 has 16 amino acids. The CDR3 spells CAGSLYTTRRFDTQYF. The CDR3, as DNA: TGTGCCGGCAGTTTATATACCACTCGTCGTTTTGATACGCAGTATTTT.